This is a list of T cell receptor beta chains from one sample in a study of T-cell reconstitution after alpha-beta-depleted transplantation in children. One entry per CDR3 protein results from TCRdb running MiXCR on the PCR reads. The sample yields around 380,000 distinct CDR3 sequences, approximately 10% seen once. The specimen comprised PBMCs from the stem cell graft donor, sampled from the stem cell graft. These receptors all come from a human donor who donated a stem cell graft to a child with acute myeloid leukemia. Both conserved end residues are part of each CDR3. D genes are given only for firm matches. Size is omitted from some rows. Given values are once, few, many or a class for expanded clones.

j_call v_call d_call clone_size cdr3_nt cdr3_aa
TRBJ1-1 TRBV10-2 . . TGCGCCAGCAGAAGGGGTGAGGACACTGAAGCTTTCTTT CASRRGEDTEAFF
TRBJ2-2 TRBV5-1 . . TGCGCCAGCAGCTTGTGGCCACGGGGGGCTCTCCACGGGGACCTGTTTTTT CASSLWPRGALHGDLFF
TRBJ1-4 TRBV4-1 . few TGCGCCAGCAGCCAAGAGGTTTTTTCGGCAGCTAATGAAAAACTGTTTTTT CASSQEVFSAANEKLFF
TRBJ2-3 TRBV12-3/TRBV12-4 TRBD1 . TGTGCCAGCAGCCCGAACAGGGGTTTCACAGATACGCAGTATTTT CASSPNRGFTDTQYF
TRBJ1-6 TRBV7-8 TRBD1 few TGTGCCAGCAGCCAGGGACAGTCTGCCAGCTCACCCCTCCACTTT CASSQGQSASSPLHF
TRBJ2-7 TRBV9 . . TGTGCCAGCAGCCAAAACCCGGGACGGATATACGAGCAGTACTTC CASSQNPGRIYEQYF
TRBJ1-2 TRBV20-1 . few TGCAGTGCTAGGAAGGTGGATAACTATGGCTACACCTTC CSARKVDNYGYTF
TRBJ2-7 TRBV6-5 . few TGTGCCAGCAGTTACGGGGGCGGAGTCACTGACGAGCAGTACTTC CASSYGGGVTDEQYF
TRBJ2-5 TRBV10-3 . . TGTGCCATCAGTGAAAGTACAGAGACCCAGTACTTC CAISESTETQYF
TRBJ2-6 TRBV12-3/TRBV12-4 . . TGTGCCAGCAGTTTAAGGGGTGCCGGGGCCAACGGCATGACTTTC CASSLRGAGANGMTF
TRBJ2-1 TRBV7-7 . few TGTGCTAGCAGCTTAGAACTTGGCGGCGGTGAGCAGTTCTTC CASSLELGGGEQFF
TRBJ2-1 TRBV29-1 TRBD2 few TGCAGCGTTTCCGGGGGGTTCGGGGGCTCCTACAATGAGCAGTTCTTC CSVSGGFGGSYNEQFF
TRBJ2-7 TRBV20-1 . few TGCAGTGCCACAGCGAGGGAGAGCTCCTACGAGCAGTACTTC CSATARESSYEQYF
TRBJ2-5 TRBV18 . . TGTGCCAGCTCACTCCAGGGGTTCAGGGAGACCCAGTACTTC CASSLQGFRETQYF
TRBJ1-2 TRBV9 . few TGTGCCAGCAGCGTAGGTACAGGGAAAGGAGGCTACACCTTC CASSVGTGKGGYTF
TRBJ2-1 TRBV7-6 . many TGTGCCAGCAGCCGGGAAAATGAGCAGTTCTTC CASSRENEQFF
TRBJ2-1 TRBV9 TRBD2 . TGTGCCAGCAGCGTAGGGGTGACTAGCGTCTCCTTCGCTCCAAATGAGCAGTTCTTC CASSVGVTSVSFAPNEQFF
TRBJ2-1 TRBV6-5 . few TGTGCCAGCACCGACGGTCGGACTCCCGCTTTC CASTDGRTPAF
TRBJ1-1 TRBV7-9 . . TGTGCCAGCAGCTTAGTTGGGTTACCGAACACTGAAGCTTTCTTT CASSLVGLPNTEAFF
TRBJ2-3 TRBV6-5 TRBD1 . TGTGCCAGCAGTTACTCGGGACAGAGAGATACGCAGTATTTT CASSYSGQRDTQYF
TRBJ2-1 TRBV18 . . TGTGCCAGCTCACCAGGAGTGCAGCGGAACAATGAGCAGTTCTTC CASSPGVQRNNEQFF
TRBJ1-1 TRBV30 . . TGTGCCTGGGGGCGGCGGGGGTATATCGCTGAAGCTTTCTTT CAWGRRGYIAEAFF
TRBJ2-7 TRBV15 . . TGTGCCACCAGCAGAGATAGCCAGGCCTACGAGCAGTACTTC CATSRDSQAYEQYF
TRBJ1-2 TRBV20-1 . . TGCAGTGCTAGAGCAGGGTGGGGCTACACCTTC CSARAGWGYTF
TRBJ1-1 TRBV7-3 . . TGTGCCAGCAGTCGTAGTTCGGTGATCACTGAAGCTTTCTTT CASSRSSVITEAFF
TRBJ2-1 TRBV7-9 . few TGTGCCAGCAGCTCCAATAGCGGAAGCTCCTACAATGAGCAGTTCTTC CASSSNSGSSYNEQFF
TRBJ2-2 TRBV10-2 TRBD1 many TGCGCCAGCAGTGACCGAGATTATGACAGGGCCGGGACCGGGGAGCTGTTTTTT CASSDRDYDRAGTGELFF
TRBJ2-3 TRBV21-1 . many TGTGCCAGCAGCAAAGACAGCGGGACCAGCACAGATACGCAGTATTTT CASSKDSGTSTDTQYF
TRBJ1-1 TRBV5-1 TRBD1 few TGCGCCAGCAGACTGGATACAGGGGTTTACACTGAAGCTTTCTTT CASRLDTGVYTEAFF
TRBJ2-3 TRBV7-9 . few TGTGCCAGCAGCTTAGGATCGACAAGCACAGATACGCAGTATTTT CASSLGSTSTDTQYF
TRBJ2-1 TRBV27 . . TGTGCCAGCAACGGCCCGGGCTATGAGCAGTTCTTC CASNGPGYEQFF
TRBJ2-1 TRBV6-1 TRBD2 few TGTGCCAGCAGTCTCTTCGATAGCGGGAGTGATGAGCAGTTCTTC CASSLFDSGSDEQFF
TRBJ1-1 TRBV5-1 . . TGCGCCAGCAGCTTGGTAACAGGGCCGGGCACTGAAGCTTTCTTT CASSLVTGPGTEAFF
TRBJ2-2 TRBV12-3/TRBV12-4 . . TGTGCCAGCAGTTTATTGGGGTTCAACACCGGGGAGCTGTTTTTT CASSLLGFNTGELFF
TRBJ2-1 TRBV20-1 TRBD2 . TGCAGTGCTAGGTCTTCTAGCGGGGGGGTCCCCTCCTACTACAATGAGCAGTTCTTC CSARSSSGGVPSYYNEQFF
TRBJ2-7 TRBV5-1 TRBD1 few TGCGCCAGCACGCTGGGGGACAGAAACTACGAGCAGTACTTC CASTLGDRNYEQYF
TRBJ2-2 TRBV25-1 TRBD1 few TGTGCCAGCAGTGCCTCCGGGACAGTAAACACCGGGGAGCTGTTTTTT CASSASGTVNTGELFF
TRBJ1-1 TRBV20-1 . . TGCAGTGCTGGCGACAGGCGGAATGGTGCTTTCTTT CSAGDRRNGAFF
TRBJ2-1 TRBV5-6 . few TGTGCCAGCACCTCCACGGGGGTCTACAATGAGCAGTTCTTC CASTSTGVYNEQFF
TRBJ2-1 TRBV20-1 . few TGCAGTGCCAACCGGGACTTAGGGAGCAATGAGCAGTTCTTC CSANRDLGSNEQFF
TRBJ2-7 TRBV7-9 TRBD1 many TGTGCCAGCAGCTTGTTTGTCCGGGACAGGGAAGACGAGCAGTACTTC CASSLFVRDREDEQYF
TRBJ2-1 TRBV7-2 TRBD2 many TGTGCCAGCAGCTCGGGACTAGCGGGAGTTGGTGAGCAGTTCTTC CASSSGLAGVGEQFF
TRBJ2-1 TRBV14 TRBD2 . TGTGCCAGCAGCCAAGATATCGGGAGGGAGCAGTTCTTC CASSQDIGREQFF
TRBJ2-5 TRBV7-2 . few TGTGCCAGCAGCTTACAGTCTAGCGTTCAAGAGACCCAGTACTTC CASSLQSSVQETQYF
TRBJ1-2 TRBV5-1 TRBD1 few TGCGCCAGCAGGGGAGGGACAGTGAACTATGGCTACACCTTC CASRGGTVNYGYTF
TRBJ2-1 TRBV20-1 . . TGCAGTGCTAGTAGTGGCCCGAGCTCCTACAATGAGCAGTTCTTC CSASSGPSSYNEQFF
TRBJ1-3 TRBV20-1 . few TGCAGTGCTAGAGTGCGTACCGCTGGAAACACCATATATTTT CSARVRTAGNTIYF
TRBJ2-3 TRBV7-8 TRBD2 . TGTGCCAGCAGCTTACTCCCTAGCGGGGGGGCTAGAGATACGCAGTATTTT CASSLLPSGGARDTQYF
TRBJ2-2 TRBV6-1 . . TGTGCCAGCGTCTGGGGTTCGAACACCGGGGAGCTGTTTTTT CASVWGSNTGELFF
TRBJ2-1 TRBV6-2/TRBV6-3 . few TGTGCCAGCGCTCGTGGGCTAGTCGCTTGGTATGAGCAGTTCTTC CASARGLVAWYEQFF
TRBJ1-1 TRBV5-1 . many TGCGCCAGCAGCTGGGGGCAAACTGAAGCTTTCTTT CASSWGQTEAFF